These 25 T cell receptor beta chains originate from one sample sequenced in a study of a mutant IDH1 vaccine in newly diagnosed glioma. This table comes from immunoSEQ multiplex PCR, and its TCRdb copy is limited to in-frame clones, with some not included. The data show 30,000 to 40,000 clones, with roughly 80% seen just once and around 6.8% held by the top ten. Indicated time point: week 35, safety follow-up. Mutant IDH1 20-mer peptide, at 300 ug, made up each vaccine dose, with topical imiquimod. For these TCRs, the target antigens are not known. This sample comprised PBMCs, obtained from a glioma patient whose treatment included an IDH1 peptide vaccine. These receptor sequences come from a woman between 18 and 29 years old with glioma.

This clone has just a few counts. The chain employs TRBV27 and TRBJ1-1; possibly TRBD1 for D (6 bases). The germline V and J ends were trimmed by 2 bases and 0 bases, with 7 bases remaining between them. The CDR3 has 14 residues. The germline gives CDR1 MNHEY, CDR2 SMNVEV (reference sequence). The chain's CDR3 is CASSLGGLNTEAFF. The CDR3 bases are TGTGCCAGCAGTTTAGGGGGCCTGAACACTGAAGCTTTCTTT.

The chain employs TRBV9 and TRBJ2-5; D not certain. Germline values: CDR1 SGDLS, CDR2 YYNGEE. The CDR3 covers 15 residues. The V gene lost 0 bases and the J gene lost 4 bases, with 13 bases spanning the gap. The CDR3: CASSVDASGPETQYF. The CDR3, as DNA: TGTGCCAGCAGCGTAGACGCTAGTGGGCCAGAGACCCAGTACTTC.

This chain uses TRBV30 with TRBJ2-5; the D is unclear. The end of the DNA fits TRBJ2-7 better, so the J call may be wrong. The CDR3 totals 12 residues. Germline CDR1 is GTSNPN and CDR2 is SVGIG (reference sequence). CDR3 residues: CAWTSSSYEQYF. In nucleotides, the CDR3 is TGTGCCTGGACTTCCAGCTCCTACGAGCAGTACTTC.

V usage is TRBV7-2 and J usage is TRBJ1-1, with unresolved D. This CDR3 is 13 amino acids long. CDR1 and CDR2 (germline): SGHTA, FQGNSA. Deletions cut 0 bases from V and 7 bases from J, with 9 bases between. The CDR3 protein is CASSLAYSDEAFF. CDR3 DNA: TGTGCCAGCAGCTTAGCCTACTCGGATGAAGCTTTCTTT.

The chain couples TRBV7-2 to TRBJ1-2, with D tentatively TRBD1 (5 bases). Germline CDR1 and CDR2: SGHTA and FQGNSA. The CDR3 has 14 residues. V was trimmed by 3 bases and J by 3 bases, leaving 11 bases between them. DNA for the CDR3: TGTGCCAGCAGCTTGCGGCCGGGGGACTATGGCTACACCTTC. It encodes CASSLRPGDYGYTF.

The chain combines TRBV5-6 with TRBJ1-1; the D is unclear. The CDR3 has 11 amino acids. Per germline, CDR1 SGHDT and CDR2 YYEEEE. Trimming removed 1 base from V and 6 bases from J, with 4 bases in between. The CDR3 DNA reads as TGTGCCAGCAGCTTGTTCGCTGAAGCTTTCTTT. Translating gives CASSLFAEAFF.

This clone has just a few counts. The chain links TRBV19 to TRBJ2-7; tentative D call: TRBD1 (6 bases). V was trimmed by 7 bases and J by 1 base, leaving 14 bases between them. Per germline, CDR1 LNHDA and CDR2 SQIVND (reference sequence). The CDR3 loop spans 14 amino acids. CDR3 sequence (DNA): TGTGCCAGTACCTCAGGAGGACAGTCCTACGAGCAGTACTTC. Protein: CASTSGGQSYEQYF.

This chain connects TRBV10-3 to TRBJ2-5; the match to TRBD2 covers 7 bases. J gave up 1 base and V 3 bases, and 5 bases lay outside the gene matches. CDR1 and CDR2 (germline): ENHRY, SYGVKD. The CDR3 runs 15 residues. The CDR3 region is CAISDAPSGQETQYF. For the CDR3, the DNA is TGTGCCATCAGTGACGCCCCTAGCGGCCAAGAGACCCAGTACTTC.

The CDR3 loop reads CAISSRASTDTQYF. CDR3 in DNA: TGTGCCATCAGTTCGCGGGCTAGCACAGATACGCAGTATTTT. The genes are TRBV10-3 and TRBJ2-3, with a tentative D call TRBD2 (5 bases). The germline V gene encodes CDR1 ENHRY and CDR2 SYGVKD. Trimming shortened V by 5 bases and J by 0 bases, and 9 bases separated the two germline ends. This CDR3 contains 14 residues.

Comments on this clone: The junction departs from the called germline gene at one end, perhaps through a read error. The DNA of the CDR3 is TGTGCCAGCAGCTTGGGGAGTTCCTTC. Its translation: CASSLGSSF. The gene calls are TRBV11-2 and TRBJ1-2, with D uncertain. This CDR3 contains 9 residues. CDR1 is SGHAT and CDR2 is FQNNGV in the germline V gene.

This CDR3 is CASSLAWTKGNGYTF. The CDR3 region has the DNA TGTGCCAGCAGCTTAGCGTGGACAAAGGGGAATGGCTACACCTTC. The V gene is TRBV7-2, the J gene TRBJ1-2, with D perhaps matching TRBD1 (5 bases). Trimming cost V 0 bases and J 6 bases, with 14 bases left between them. The CDR3 extends over 15 amino acids. Germline CDR1 and CDR2: SGHTA and FQGNSA.

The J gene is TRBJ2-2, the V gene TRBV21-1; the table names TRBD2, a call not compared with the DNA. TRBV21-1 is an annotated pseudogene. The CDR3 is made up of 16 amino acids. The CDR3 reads CASSKARAGGAGELFF. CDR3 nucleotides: TGTGCCAGCAGCAAAGCGCGAGCGGGAGGGGCCGGGGAGCTGTTTTTT.

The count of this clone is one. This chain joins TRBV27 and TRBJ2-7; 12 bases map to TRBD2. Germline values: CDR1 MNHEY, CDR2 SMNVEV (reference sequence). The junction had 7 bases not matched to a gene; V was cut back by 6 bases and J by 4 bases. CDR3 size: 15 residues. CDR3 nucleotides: TGTGCCAGCAGAAGTCTAGCGGGAGGGCCGTACGAGCAGTACTTC. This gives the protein CASRSLAGGPYEQYF.

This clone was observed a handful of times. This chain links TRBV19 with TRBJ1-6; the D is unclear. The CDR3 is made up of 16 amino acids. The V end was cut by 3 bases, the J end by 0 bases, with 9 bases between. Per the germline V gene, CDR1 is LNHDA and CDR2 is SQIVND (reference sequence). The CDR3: CASSMRVSSYNSPLHF. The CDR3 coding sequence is TGTGCCAGTAGTATGAGGGTGAGCTCCTATAATTCACCCCTCCACTTT.

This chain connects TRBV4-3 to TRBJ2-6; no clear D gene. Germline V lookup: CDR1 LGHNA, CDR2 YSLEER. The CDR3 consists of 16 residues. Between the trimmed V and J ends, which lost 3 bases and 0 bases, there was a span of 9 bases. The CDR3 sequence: CASSHSRPSGANVLTF. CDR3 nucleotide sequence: TGCGCCAGCAGCCATTCCAGACCCTCTGGGGCCAACGTCCTGACTTTC.

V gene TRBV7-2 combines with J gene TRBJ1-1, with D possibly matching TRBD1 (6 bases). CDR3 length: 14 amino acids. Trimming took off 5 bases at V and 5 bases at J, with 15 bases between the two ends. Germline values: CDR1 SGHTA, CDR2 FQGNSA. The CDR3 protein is CASSPEGGWTEAFF. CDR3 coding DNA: TGTGCCAGCAGCCCAGAGGGGGGCTGGACTGAAGCTTTCTTT.

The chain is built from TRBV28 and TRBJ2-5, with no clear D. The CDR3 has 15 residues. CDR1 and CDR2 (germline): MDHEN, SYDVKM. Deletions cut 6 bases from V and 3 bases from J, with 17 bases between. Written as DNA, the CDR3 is TGTGCCAGCAGACCCCCCCCGGGTAGGAAAGAGACCCAGTACTTC. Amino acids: CASRPPPGRKETQYF.

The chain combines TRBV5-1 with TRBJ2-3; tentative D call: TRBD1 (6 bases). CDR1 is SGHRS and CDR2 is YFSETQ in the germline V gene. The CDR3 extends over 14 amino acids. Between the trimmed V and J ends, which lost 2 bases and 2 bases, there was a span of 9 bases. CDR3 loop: CASSFRDTTDTQYF. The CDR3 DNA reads TGCGCCAGCAGCTTCCGGGACACCACAGATACGCAGTATTTT.

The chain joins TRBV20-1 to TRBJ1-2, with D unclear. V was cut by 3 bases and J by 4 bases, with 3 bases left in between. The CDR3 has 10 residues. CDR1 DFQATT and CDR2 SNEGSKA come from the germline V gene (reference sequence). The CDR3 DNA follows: TGCAGTGCTAGGACCTATGGCTACACCTTC. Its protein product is CSARTYGYTF.

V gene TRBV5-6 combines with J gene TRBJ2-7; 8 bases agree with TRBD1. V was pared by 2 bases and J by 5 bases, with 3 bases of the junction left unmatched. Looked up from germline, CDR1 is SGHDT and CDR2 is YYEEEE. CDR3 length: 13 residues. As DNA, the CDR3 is TGTGCCAGCAGCTTCGGGACAGGTAACGAGCAGTACTTC. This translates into CASSFGTGNEQYF.

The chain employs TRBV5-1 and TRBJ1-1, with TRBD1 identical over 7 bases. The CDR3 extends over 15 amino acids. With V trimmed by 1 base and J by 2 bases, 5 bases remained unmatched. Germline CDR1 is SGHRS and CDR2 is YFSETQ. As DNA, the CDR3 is TGCGCCAGCAGCTTGTCATCAGGGGGTAACACTGAAGCTTTCTTT. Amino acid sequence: CASSLSSGGNTEAFF.

CDR3 in amino acids: CASSSPPGGGNTIYF. In DNA form, the CDR3 reads TGTGCCAGCAGTTCCCCCCCAGGGGGCGGAAACACCATATATTTT. V gene TRBV28 combines with J gene TRBJ1-3, with 8 bases identical to TRBD1. Germline values: CDR1 MDHEN, CDR2 SYDVKM. The CDR3 contains 15 residues. V lost 4 bases, J lost 4 bases, and 6 bases stayed unmatched.

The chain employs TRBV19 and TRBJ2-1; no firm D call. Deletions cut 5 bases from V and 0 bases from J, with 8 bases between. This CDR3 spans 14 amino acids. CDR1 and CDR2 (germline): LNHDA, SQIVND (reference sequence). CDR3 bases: TGTGCCAGTAGTCTGGTAGGCTCCTACAATGAGCAGTTCTTC. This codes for CASSLVGSYNEQFF.

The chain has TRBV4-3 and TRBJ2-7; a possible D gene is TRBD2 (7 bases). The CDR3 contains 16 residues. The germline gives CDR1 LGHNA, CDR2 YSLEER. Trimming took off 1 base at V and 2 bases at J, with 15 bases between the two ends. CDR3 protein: CASSQVWGGEPYEQYF. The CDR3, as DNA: TGCGCCAGCAGCCAAGTCTGGGGGGGCGAACCCTACGAGCAGTACTTC.

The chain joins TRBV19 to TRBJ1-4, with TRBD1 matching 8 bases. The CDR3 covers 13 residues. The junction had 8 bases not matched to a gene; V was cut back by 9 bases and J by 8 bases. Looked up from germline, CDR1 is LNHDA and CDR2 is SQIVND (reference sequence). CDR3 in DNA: TGTGCCAGCCAACAGGGGGTACGGGAAAAACTGTTTTTT. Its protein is CASQQGVREKLFF.